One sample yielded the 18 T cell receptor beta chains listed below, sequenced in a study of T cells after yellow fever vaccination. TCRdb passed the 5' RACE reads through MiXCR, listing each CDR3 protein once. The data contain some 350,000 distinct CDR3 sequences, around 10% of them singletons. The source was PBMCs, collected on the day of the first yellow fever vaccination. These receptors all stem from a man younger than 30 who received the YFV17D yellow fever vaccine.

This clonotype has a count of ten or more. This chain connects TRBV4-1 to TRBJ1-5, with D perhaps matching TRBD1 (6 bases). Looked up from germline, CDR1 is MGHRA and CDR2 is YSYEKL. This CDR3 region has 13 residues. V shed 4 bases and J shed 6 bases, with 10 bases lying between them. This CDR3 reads CASSLGAGQPQHF. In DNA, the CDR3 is TGCGCCAGCAGCCTGGGGGCAGGTCAGCCCCAGCATTTT.

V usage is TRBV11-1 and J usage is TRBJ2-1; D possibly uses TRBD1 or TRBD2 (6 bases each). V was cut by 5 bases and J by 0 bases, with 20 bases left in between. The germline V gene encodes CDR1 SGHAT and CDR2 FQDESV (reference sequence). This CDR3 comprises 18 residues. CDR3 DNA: TGTGCCAGCAGCCCACCTCCGGGGGACAAAAGCTCCTACAATGAGCAGTTCTTC. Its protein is CASSPPPGDKSSYNEQFF.

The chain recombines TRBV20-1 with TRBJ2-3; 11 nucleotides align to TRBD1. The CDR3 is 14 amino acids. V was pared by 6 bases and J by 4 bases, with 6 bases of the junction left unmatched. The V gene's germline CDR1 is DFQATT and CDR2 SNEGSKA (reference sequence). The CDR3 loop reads CSAEQGQGADTQYF. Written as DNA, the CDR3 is TGCAGTGCGGAACAGGGACAGGGGGCAGATACGCAGTATTTT.

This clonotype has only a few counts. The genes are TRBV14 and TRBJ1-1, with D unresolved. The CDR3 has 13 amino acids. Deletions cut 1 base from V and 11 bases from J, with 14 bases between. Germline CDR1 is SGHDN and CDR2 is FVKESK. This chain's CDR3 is CASSQASQSSAFF. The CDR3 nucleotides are TGTGCCAGCAGCCAAGCAAGCCAGAGTTCGGCTTTCTTT.

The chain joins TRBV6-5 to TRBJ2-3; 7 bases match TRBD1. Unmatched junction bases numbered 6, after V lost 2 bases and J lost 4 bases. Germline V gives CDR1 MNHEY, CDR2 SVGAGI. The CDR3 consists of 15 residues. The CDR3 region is CASSYLGTVADTQYF. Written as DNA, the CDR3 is TGTGCCAGCAGTTACCTAGGGACAGTGGCAGATACGCAGTATTTT.

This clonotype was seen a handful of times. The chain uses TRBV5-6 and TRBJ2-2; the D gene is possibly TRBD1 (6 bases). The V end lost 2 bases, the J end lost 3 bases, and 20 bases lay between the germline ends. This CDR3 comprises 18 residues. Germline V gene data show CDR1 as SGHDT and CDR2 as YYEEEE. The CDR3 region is CASSFMRDTKPHTGELFF. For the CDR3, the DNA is TGTGCCAGCAGCTTCATGAGGGACACCAAACCCCACACCGGGGAGCTGTTTTTT.

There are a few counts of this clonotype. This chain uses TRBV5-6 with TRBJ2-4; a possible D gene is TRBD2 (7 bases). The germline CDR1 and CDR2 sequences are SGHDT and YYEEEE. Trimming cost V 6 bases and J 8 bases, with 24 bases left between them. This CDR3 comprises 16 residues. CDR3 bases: TGTGCCAGCACCCCTGCCCCGGGGGGCGATTGGGACATTCAGTACTTC. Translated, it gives CASTPAPGGDWDIQYF. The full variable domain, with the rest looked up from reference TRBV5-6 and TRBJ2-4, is DAGVTQSPTHLIKTRGQQVTLRCSPKSGHDTVSWYQQALGQGPQFIFQYYEEEERQRGNFPDRFSGHQFPNYSSELNVNALLLGDSALYLCASTPAPGGDWDIQYFGAGTRLSVL.

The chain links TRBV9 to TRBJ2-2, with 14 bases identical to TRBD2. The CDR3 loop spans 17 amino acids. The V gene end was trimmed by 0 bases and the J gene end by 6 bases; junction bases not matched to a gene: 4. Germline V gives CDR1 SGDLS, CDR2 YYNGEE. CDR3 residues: CASSVGLAGGQAGELFF. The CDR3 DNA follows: TGTGCCAGCAGCGTAGGACTAGCGGGGGGGCAAGCCGGGGAGCTGTTTTTT. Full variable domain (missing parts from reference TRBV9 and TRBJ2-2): DSGVTQTPKHLITATGQRVTLRCSPRSGDLSVYWYQQSLDQGLQFLIQYYNGEERAKGNILERFSAQQFPDLHSELNLSSLELGDSALYFCASSVGLAGGQAGELFFGEGSRLTVL.

The CDR3 region has the DNA TGTGCCAGCAGCCCCGCGGCGGACACTGAAGCTTTCTTT. It codes for CASSPAADTEAFF. The rearrangement links TRBV7-6 to TRBJ1-1; no clear D. The CDR3 is 13 residues long. V was pared by 5 bases and J by 3 bases, with 10 bases between. Germline V gives CDR1 SGHVS, CDR2 FNYEAQ.

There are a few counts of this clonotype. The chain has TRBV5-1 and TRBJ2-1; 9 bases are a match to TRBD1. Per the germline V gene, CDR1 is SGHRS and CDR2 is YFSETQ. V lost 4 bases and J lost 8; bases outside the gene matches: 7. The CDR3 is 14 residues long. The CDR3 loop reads CASSAGQGGYEQFF. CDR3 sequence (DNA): TGCGCCAGCAGCGCGGGACAGGGCGGGTATGAGCAGTTCTTC.

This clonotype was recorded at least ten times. The CDR3 loop is CASRQEGYASPLHF. The CDR3 bases are TGTGCCAGCAGACAAGAGGGGTACGCTTCACCCCTCCACTTT. The chain links TRBV5-6 to TRBJ1-6; TRBD1 is a possible D gene (5 bases). The CDR3 is made up of 14 amino acids. The ends were cut back, 5 bases at V and 9 bases at J, with 15 bases in the middle. The V gene's germline CDR1 is SGHDT and CDR2 YYEEEE.

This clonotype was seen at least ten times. Here the CDR3 reads CASSYSGGPLFF. The CDR3 bases are TGTGCCAGCAGCTACTCGGGGGGGCCTCTGTTCTTC. The chain couples TRBV11-3 to TRBJ2-1; the match to TRBD2 covers 8 bases. The CDR3 totals 12 residues. The V and J ends lost 4 bases and 15 bases, in that order; junction bases with no gene match: 8. Germline CDR1 is SGHNT and CDR2 is YENEEA. Full variable domain (missing parts from reference TRBV11-3 and TRBJ2-1): EAGVVQSPRYKIIEKKQPVAFWCNPISGHNTLYWYLQNLGQGPELLIRYENEEAVDDSQLPKDRFSAERLKGVDSTLKIQPAELGDSAVYLCASSYSGGPLFFGPGTRLTVL.

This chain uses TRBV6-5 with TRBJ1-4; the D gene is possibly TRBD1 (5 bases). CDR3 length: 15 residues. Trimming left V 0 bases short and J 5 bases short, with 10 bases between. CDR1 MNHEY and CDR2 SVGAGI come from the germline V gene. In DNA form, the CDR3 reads TGTGCCAGCAGTTACTCGGATCCAGGGAATGAAAAACTGTTTTTT. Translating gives CASSYSDPGNEKLFF.

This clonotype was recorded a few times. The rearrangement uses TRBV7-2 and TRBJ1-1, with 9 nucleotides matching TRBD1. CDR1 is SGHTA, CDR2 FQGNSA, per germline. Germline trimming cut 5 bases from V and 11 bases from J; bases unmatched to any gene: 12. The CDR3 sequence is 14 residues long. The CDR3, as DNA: TGTGCCAGCAGCAACCTACAGGGGGCGCCGCCGGCTTTCTTT. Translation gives CASSNLQGAPPAFF. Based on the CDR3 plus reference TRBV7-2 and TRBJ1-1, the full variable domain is GAGVSQSPSNKVTEKGKDVELRCDPISGHTALYWYRQSLGQGLEFLIYFQGNSAPDKSGLPSDRFSAERTGGSVSTLTIQRTQQEDSAVYLCASSNLQGAPPAFFGQGTRLTVV.

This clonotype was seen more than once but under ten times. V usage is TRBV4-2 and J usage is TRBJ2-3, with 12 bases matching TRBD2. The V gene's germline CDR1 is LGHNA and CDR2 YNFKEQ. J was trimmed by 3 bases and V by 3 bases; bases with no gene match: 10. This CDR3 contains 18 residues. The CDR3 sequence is CASSHPSGGAGKTDTQYF. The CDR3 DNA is TGTGCCAGCAGCCATCCTAGCGGGGGGGCCGGGAAGACAGATACGCAGTATTTT.

The CDR3 spells CAWSVRGLAGGPYNEQFF. DNA for the CDR3: TGTGCCTGGAGTGTAAGAGGTCTAGCGGGGGGACCTTACAATGAGCAGTTCTTC. V gene TRBV30 combines with J gene TRBJ2-1; TRBD2 matches at 11 bases. J was trimmed by 4 bases and V by 0 bases; bases with no gene match: 11. CDR3 length: 18 residues. Per the germline V gene, CDR1 is GTSNPN and CDR2 is SVGIG (reference sequence).

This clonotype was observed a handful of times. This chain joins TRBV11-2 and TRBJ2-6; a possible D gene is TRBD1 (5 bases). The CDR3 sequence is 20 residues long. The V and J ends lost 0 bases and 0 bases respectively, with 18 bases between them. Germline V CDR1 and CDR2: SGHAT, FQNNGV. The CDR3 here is CASSLDLWGDRHSGANVLTF. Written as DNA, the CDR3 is TGTGCCAGCAGCTTAGATCTTTGGGGTGACAGACACTCTGGGGCCAACGTCCTGACTTTC.

Here the CDR3 DNA reads TGTGCCAGCAGCTCAGGACAGCCCTATAATTCACCCCTCCACTTT. Translating gives CASSSGQPYNSPLHF. The chain is built from TRBV12-3 or TRBV12-4 and TRBJ1-6; TRBD1 might be the D (6 bases). The CDR3 is made up of 15 amino acids. The V and J ends lost 6 bases and 2 bases respectively, with 11 bases between them.